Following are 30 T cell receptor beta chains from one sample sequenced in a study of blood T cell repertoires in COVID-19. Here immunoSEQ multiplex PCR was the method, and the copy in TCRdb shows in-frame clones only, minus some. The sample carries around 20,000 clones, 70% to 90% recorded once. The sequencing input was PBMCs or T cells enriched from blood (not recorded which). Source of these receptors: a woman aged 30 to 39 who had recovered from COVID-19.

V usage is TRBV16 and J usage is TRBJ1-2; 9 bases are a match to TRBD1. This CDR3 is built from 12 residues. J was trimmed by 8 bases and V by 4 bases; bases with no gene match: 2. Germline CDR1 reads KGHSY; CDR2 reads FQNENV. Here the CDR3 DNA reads TGTGCCAGCAGCCCGGACAGGGGCGGCTACACCTTC. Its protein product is CASSPDRGGYTF.

CDR3 coding DNA: TGTGCCAGCACCCCTCCCTTAGGGACAGGGGGAAATAGCAATCAGCCCCAGCATTTT. It encodes CASTPPLGTGGNSNQPQHF. V and J are TRBV28 and TRBJ1-5; 11 bases map to TRBD1. This CDR3 region has 19 residues. After removal of 7 bases from V and 0 bases from J, the junction contained 14 bases not matched to a gene. Germline-derived CDR1 and CDR2 are MDHEN and SYDVKM.

In DNA, the CDR3 is TGCGCCAGCAGCCAATTCCAGGGGGACTACGAGCAGTACTTC. Residues: CASSQFQGDYEQYF. The chain uses TRBV4-3 and TRBJ2-7; 7 nucleotides line up with TRBD1. The CDR3 length is 14 residues. V was pared by 2 bases and J by 3 bases, with 4 bases of the junction left unmatched. The germline CDR1 and CDR2 sequences are LGHNA and YSLEER.

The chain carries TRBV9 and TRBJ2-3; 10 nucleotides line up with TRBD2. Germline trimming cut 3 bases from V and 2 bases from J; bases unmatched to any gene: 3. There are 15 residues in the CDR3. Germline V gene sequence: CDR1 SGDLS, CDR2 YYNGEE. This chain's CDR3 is CASSASGGNTDTQYF. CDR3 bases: TGTGCCAGCAGCGCTAGCGGGGGAAACACAGATACGCAGTATTTT. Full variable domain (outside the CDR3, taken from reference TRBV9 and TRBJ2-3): DSGVTQTPKHLITATGQRVTLRCSPRSGDLSVYWYQQSLDQGLQFLIQYYNGEERAKGNILERFSAQQFPDLHSELNLSSLELGDSALYFCASSASGGNTDTQYFGPGTRLTVL.

For the CDR3, the DNA is TGTGCCAGCAGCAAGATGGGGACTAGCGGGGGGAAGAGCTCCTACAATGAGCAGTTCTTC. Its translation: CASSKMGTSGGKSSYNEQFF. The chain employs TRBV27 and TRBJ2-1, with 15 nucleotides matching TRBD2. The germline gives CDR1 MNHEY, CDR2 SMNVEV (reference sequence). V trimming: 6 bases; J trimming: 0 bases; junction bases outside the gene matches: 12. The CDR3 length is 20 residues.

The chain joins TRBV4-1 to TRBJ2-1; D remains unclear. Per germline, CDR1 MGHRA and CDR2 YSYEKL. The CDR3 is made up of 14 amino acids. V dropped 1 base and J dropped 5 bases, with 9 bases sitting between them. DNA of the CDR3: TGCGCCAGCAGCCAAGTAGAGCTGAACAATGAGCAGTTCTTC. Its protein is CASSQVELNNEQFF.

In DNA, the CDR3 is TGTGCCAGCAGCCCCGGGACACGTCAAGAGACCCAGTACTTC. Its protein product is CASSPGTRQETQYF. This chain links TRBV3-1 (or the pseudogene TRBV3-2) with TRBJ2-5, with a possible D match to TRBD1 (6 bases). V dropped 4 bases and J dropped 2 bases, with 11 bases sitting between them. Germline V lookup: CDR1 LGHDT, CDR2 YNNKEL (reference sequence). The CDR3 consists of 14 residues.

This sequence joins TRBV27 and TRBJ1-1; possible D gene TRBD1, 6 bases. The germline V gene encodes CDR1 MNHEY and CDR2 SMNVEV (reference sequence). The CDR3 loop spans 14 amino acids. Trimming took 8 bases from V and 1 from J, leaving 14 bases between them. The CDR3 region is CASAPGTTNTEAFF. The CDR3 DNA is TGTGCCAGCGCTCCCGGGACAACGAACACTGAAGCTTTCTTT.

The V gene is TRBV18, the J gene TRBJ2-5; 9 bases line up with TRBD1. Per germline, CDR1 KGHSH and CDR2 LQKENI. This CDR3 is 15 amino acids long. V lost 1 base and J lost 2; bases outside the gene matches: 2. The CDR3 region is CASSPLQGAQETQYF. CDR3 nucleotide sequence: TGTGCCAGCTCACCACTACAGGGGGCACAAGAGACCCAGTACTTC.

The CDR3 DNA reads TGCGCCAGCAGCCTCTCCCGGGACAGGGGCAACCTGATGAACACTGAAGCTTTCTTT. Translating it yields CASSLSRDRGNLMNTEAFF. The V and J genes are TRBV5-1 and TRBJ1-1; TRBD1 agrees at 10 bases. Germline loops: CDR1 SGHRS, CDR2 YFSETQ. CDR3 length: 19 residues. Losses at the gene ends were 4 bases for V and 0 bases for J; bases not matched to a gene: 15.

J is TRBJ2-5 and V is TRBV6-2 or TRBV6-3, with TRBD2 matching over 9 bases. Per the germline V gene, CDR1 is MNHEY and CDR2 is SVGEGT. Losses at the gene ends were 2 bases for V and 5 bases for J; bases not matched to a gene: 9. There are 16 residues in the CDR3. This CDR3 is CASSYRGGAIGETQYF. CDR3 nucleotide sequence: TGTGCCAGCAGTTACCGCGGGGGGGCGATAGGGGAGACCCAGTACTTC.

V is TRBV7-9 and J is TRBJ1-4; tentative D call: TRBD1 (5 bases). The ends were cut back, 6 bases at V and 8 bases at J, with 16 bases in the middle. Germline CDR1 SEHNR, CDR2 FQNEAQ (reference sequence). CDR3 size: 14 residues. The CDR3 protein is CASRNQGSGEKLFF. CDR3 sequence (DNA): TGTGCCAGCAGAAATCAGGGATCGGGCGAAAAACTGTTTTTT.

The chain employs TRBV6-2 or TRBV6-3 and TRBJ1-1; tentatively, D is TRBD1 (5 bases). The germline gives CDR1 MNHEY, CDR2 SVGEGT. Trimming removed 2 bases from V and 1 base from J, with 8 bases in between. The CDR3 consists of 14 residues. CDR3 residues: CASSYDGGNTEAFF. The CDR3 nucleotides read TGTGCCAGCAGTTACGACGGGGGGAACACTGAAGCTTTCTTT.

CDR3 amino acids: CASSDQGGTGELFF. In DNA form, the CDR3 reads TGCGCCAGCAGCGATCAGGGGGGCACCGGGGAGCTGTTTTTT. The chain links TRBV4-3 to TRBJ2-2; possible D gene TRBD1, 7 bases. The CDR3 contains 14 residues. Germline CDR1 is LGHNA and CDR2 is YSLEER. The V and J ends lost 5 bases and 4 bases respectively, with 11 bases between them.

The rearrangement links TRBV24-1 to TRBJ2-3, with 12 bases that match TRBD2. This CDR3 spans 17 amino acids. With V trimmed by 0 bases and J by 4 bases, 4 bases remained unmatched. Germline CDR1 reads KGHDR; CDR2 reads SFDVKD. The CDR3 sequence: CATSDLTSGGSSDTQYF. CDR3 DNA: TGTGCCACCAGTGATTTGACTAGCGGGGGGTCCTCAGATACGCAGTATTTT.

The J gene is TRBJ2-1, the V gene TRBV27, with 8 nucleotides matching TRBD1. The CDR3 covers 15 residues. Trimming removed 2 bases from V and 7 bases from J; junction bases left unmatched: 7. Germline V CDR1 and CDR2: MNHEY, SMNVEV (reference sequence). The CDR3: CASSLVGQGRNEQFF. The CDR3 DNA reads TGTGCCAGCAGTTTAGTTGGACAGGGAAGGAATGAGCAGTTCTTC.

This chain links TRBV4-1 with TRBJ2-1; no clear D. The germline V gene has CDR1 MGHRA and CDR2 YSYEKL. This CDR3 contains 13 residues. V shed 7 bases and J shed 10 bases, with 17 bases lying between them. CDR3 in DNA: TGCGCCAGCACTTTAATTCCGGGTCTGGAGCAGTTCTTC. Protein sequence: CASTLIPGLEQFF.

CDR3 sequence: CASSSGTGIGYTF. CDR3 DNA sequence: TGTGCCAGCAGTTCCGGGACAGGGATTGGCTACACCTTC. This sequence joins TRBV28 and TRBJ1-2, with 9 nucleotides matching TRBD1. Per the germline V gene, CDR1 is MDHEN and CDR2 is SYDVKM. The J segment lost 7 bases and the V segment lost 4 bases, leaving 4 bases of the junction unmatched. The CDR3 has 13 amino acids.

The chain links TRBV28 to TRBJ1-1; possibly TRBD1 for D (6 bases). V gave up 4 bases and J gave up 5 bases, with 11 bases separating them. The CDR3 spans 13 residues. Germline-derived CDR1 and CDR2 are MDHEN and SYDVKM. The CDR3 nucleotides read TGTGCCAGCAGTTCAGGGGCGAAGACTGAAGCTTTCTTT. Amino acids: CASSSGAKTEAFF.

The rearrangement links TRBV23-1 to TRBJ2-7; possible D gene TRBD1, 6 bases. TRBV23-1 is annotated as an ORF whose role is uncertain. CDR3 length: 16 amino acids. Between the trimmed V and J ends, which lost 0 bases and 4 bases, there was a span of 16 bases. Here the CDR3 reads CASSQSGTRGGYEQYF. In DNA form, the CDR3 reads TGCGCCAGCAGTCAATCGGGGACCAGGGGCGGTTACGAGCAGTACTTC.

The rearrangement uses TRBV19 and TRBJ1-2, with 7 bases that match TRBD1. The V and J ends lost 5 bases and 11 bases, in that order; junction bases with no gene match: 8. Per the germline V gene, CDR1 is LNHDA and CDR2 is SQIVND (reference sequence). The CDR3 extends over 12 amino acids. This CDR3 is CASSPRDRLYTF. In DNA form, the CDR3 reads TGTGCCAGTAGTCCCAGGGACAGACTATACACCTTC.

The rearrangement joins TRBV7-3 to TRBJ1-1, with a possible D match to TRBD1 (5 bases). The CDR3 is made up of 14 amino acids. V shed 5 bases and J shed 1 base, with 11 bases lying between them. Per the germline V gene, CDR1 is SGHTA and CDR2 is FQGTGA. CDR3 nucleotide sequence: TGTGCCAGCAGCGACAAAACAGGGAACACTGAAGCTTTCTTT. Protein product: CASSDKTGNTEAFF.

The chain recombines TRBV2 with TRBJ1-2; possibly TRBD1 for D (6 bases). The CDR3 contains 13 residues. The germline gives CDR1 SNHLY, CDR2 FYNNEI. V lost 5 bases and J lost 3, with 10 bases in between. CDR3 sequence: CASSTGFYYGYTF. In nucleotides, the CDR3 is TGTGCCAGCAGTACAGGGTTTTACTATGGCTACACCTTC. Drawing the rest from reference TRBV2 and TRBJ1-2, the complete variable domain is EPEVTQTPSHQVTQMGQEVILRCVPISNHLYFYWYRQILGQKVEFLVSFYNNEISEKSEIFDDQFSVERPDGSNFTLKIRSTKLEDSAMYFCASSTGFYYGYTFGSGTRLTVV.

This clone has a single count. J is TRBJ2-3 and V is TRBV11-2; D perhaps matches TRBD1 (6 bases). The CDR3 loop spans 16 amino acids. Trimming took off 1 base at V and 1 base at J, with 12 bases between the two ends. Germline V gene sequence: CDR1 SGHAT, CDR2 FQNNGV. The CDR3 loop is CASSLGGGGGTDTQYF. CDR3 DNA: TGTGCCAGCAGCTTAGGAGGGGGTGGTGGCACAGATACGCAGTATTTT.

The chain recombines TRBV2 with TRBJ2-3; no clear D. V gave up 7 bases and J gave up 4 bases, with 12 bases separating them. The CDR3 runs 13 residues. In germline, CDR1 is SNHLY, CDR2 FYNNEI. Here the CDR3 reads CASIGQQADTQYF. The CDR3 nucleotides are TGTGCCAGCATTGGGCAGCAGGCAGATACGCAGTATTTT.

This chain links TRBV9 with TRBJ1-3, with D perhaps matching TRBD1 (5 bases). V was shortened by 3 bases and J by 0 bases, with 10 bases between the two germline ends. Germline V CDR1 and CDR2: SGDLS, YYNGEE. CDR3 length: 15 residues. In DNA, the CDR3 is TGTGCCAGCAGCGCTGACAGACTCTCTGGAAACACCATATATTTT. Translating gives CASSADRLSGNTIYF. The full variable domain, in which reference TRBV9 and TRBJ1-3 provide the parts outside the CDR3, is DSGVTQTPKHLITATGQRVTLRCSPRSGDLSVYWYQQSLDQGLQFLIQYYNGEERAKGNILERFSAQQFPDLHSELNLSSLELGDSALYFCASSADRLSGNTIYFGEGSWLTVV.

In DNA form, the CDR3 reads TGTGCCAGCAGTGTGGGCAGGGGCTCTGGAAACACCATATATTTT. Its protein is CASSVGRGSGNTIYF. This chain links TRBV2 with TRBJ1-3, with D perhaps matching TRBD1 (6 bases). V lost 4 bases to trimming and J lost 0 bases, with 10 bases between them. The germline V gene has CDR1 SNHLY and CDR2 FYNNEI. The length of the CDR3 is 15 residues.

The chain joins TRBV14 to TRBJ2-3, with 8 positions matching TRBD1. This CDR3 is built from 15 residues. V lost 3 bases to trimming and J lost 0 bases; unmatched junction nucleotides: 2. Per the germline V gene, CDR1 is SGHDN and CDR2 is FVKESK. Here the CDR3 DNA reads TGTGCCAGCAGCCAGGACAGGGTGAGCACAGATACGCAGTATTTT. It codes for CASSQDRVSTDTQYF. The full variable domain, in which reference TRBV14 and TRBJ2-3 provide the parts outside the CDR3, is EAGVTQFPSHSVIEKGQTVTLRCDPISGHDNLYWYRRVMGKEIKFLLHFVKESKQDESGMPNNRFLAERTGGTYSTLKVQPAELEDSGVYFCASSQDRVSTDTQYFGPGTRLTVL.

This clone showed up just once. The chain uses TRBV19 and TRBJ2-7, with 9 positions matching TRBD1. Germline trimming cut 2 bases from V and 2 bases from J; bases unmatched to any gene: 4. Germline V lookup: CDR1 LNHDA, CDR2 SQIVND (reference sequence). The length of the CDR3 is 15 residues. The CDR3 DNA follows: TGTGCCAGTAGTATACCGGGACAGGGCCCCTACGAGCAGTACTTC. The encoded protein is CASSIPGQGPYEQYF.

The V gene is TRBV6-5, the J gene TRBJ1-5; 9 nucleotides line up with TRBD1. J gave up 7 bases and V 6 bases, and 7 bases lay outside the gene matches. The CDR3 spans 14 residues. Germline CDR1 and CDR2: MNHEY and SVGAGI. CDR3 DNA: TGTGCCAGCAGGCGGACAGGGGAGGGCCAGCCCCAGCATTTT. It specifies CASRRTGEGQPQHF.